This passage covers 32 T cell receptor beta chains from one sample sequenced in a study of T-cell memory formation after mild COVID-19. Each CDR3 protein gets one entry after TCRdb re-called the 5' RACE reads with MiXCR. The data contain about 190,000 distinct CDR3 sequences, around 18% of them singletons. Sequenced: PBMCs or a T cell subset sorted from them (not recorded which). The receptors here all came from an adult woman who had mild COVID-19 (a few samples of this study predate the infection). Cell type and time point are not known.

This clonotype was counted between two and nine times. The CDR3 DNA sequence: TGTGCCAGCAGCTTTTCGTCGGGGCGCCTGGAGCAGTACTTC. It encodes CASSFSSGRLEQYF. This chain connects TRBV7-2 to TRBJ2-7; D could derive from TRBD1 or TRBD2 (5 bases each). The CDR3 is made up of 14 amino acids. Germline CDR1 reads SGHTA; CDR2 reads FQGNSA. Trimming removed 3 bases from V and 7 bases from J, with 16 bases in between.

The rearrangement joins TRBV30 to TRBJ1-5, with D possibly TRBD1 on 5 matching bases. The V end lost 0 bases, the J end lost 7 bases, and 13 bases lay between the germline ends. The CDR3 runs to 14 residues. Germline loops: CDR1 GTSNPN, CDR2 SVGIG (reference sequence). CDR3 sequence reads: CAWSVLLGGQPQHF. CDR3 in DNA: TGTGCCTGGAGTGTACTTCTTGGGGGACAGCCCCAGCATTTT.

This sequence joins TRBV6-2 or TRBV6-3 and TRBJ1-2, with no clear D. Germline V gene sequence: CDR1 MNHEY, CDR2 SVGEGT. The CDR3 has 10 amino acids. The V end was cut by 8 bases, the J end by 6 bases, with 7 bases between. This CDR3 is CASGRHGYTF. The CDR3 region has the DNA TGTGCCAGCGGCCGCCATGGCTACACCTTC.

The J gene is TRBJ1-6, the V gene TRBV12-3 or TRBV12-4; D is undetermined. V was shortened by 2 bases and J by 10 bases, with 9 bases between the two germline ends. The length of the CDR3 is 13 residues. DNA for the CDR3: TGTGCCAGCAGTTTAAATGGTGGGTCACCCCTCCACTTT. Protein: CASSLNGGSPLHF.

This clonotype has just a few counts. The V call is TRBV7-6, the J call TRBJ1-1, with D unresolved. V lost 0 bases, J lost 1 base, and 12 bases lay in between. This CDR3 has 16 amino acids. From germline, CDR1 is SGHVS and CDR2 FNYEAQ. In nucleotides, the CDR3 is TGTGCCAGCAGCTTAGCCCCAAGAGGGAAGAACACTGAAGCTTTCTTT. As protein: CASSLAPRGKNTEAFF.

The sample holds a few counts of this clonotype. The chain uses TRBV29-1 and TRBJ2-7, with D hard to call. This CDR3 spans 13 amino acids. The germline V gene encodes CDR1 SQVTM and CDR2 ANQGSEA. V dropped 5 bases and J dropped 7 bases, with 18 bases sitting between them. The CDR3 nucleotides are TGCAGCGTTAGCAAGGCAGAACCTCGTGAGCAGTACTTC. Its protein product is CSVSKAEPREQYF.

This chain links TRBV10-3 with TRBJ2-7; 7 positions match TRBD1. The CDR3 loop spans 13 amino acids. Germline CDR1 reads ENHRY; CDR2 reads SYGVKD. V dropped 10 bases and J dropped 5; count of bases not matched to a gene: 11. Here the CDR3 reads CATKDRVVHEQYF. In DNA form, the CDR3 reads TGTGCCACCAAAGACAGGGTGGTCCACGAGCAGTACTTC.

The genes are TRBV12-3 or TRBV12-4 and TRBJ1-3; D is unclear. V lost 1 base and J lost 3, with 7 bases in between. CDR3 size: 14 residues. CDR3: CASSLEGFGNTIYF. The CDR3 nucleotides read TGTGCCAGCAGTTTAGAGGGTTTTGGAAACACCATATATTTT.

The rearrangement uses TRBV5-1 and TRBJ1-1, with 7 nucleotides matching TRBD1. V dropped 4 bases and J dropped 6; count of bases not matched to a gene: 9. This CDR3 has 14 residues. From germline, CDR1 is SGHRS and CDR2 YFSETQ. The CDR3 DNA sequence: TGCGCCAGCAGCCCGACAGGGAGGGAGTCTGAAGCTTTCTTT. It yields the protein CASSPTGRESEAFF.

In its sample, this clonotype was seen a few times. The J gene is TRBJ1-1, the V gene TRBV5-1; D is perhaps TRBD1 (5 bases). CDR1 and CDR2 from the germline V gene are SGHRS and YFSETQ. CDR3 length equals 15 residues. V lost 0 bases, J lost 1 base, and 10 bases lay in between. CDR3 DNA sequence: TGCGCCAGCAGCTTGGGAAGCAGGGCGAACACTGAAGCTTTCTTT. Protein product: CASSLGSRANTEAFF.

This clonotype was detected many times. The chain couples TRBV5-1 to TRBJ2-1; the match to TRBD2 covers 8 bases. The CDR3 spans 16 residues. J gave up 3 bases and V 0 bases, and 5 bases lay outside the gene matches. Germline V gene sequence: CDR1 SGHRS, CDR2 YFSETQ. In nucleotides, the CDR3 is TGCGCCAGCAGCTTGGGCGGGGGGCCTTACTACAATGAGCAGTTCTTC. This gives the protein CASSLGGGPYYNEQFF.

This clonotype was seen only a few times. The J gene is TRBJ2-2, the V gene TRBV5-1; 9 bases are a match to TRBD2. V lost 2 bases to trimming and J lost 6 bases; unmatched junction nucleotides: 8. The CDR3 consists of 16 residues. CDR1 and CDR2 from the germline V gene are SGHRS and YFSETQ. CDR3 loop: CASSFATSGRSGELFF. The CDR3, as DNA: TGCGCCAGCAGCTTCGCTACTAGCGGGCGGTCCGGGGAGCTGTTTTTT.

This clonotype was counted only a few times. J is TRBJ2-1 and V is TRBV5-1; 7 nucleotides line up with TRBD2. The CDR3 has 15 residues. Per germline, CDR1 SGHRS and CDR2 YFSETQ. Trimming cost V 5 bases and J 5 bases; bases outside gene matches: 10. The CDR3 DNA is TGCGCCAGCAGTCCCGGGACTACCATGGACAATGAGCAGTTCTTC. Amino acid sequence: CASSPGTTMDNEQFF.

CDR3 region: CAINLGGPSTDTQYF. The CDR3 DNA reads as TGTGCCATCAATCTTGGGGGCCCTAGCACAGATACGCAGTATTTT. V usage is TRBV10-3 and J usage is TRBJ2-3; a weak D match, TRBD1 (6 bases). CDR3 length: 15 residues. V was cut by 7 bases and J by 0 bases, with 14 bases left in between. CDR1 is ENHRY, CDR2 SYGVKD, per germline.

The rearrangement links TRBV5-6 to TRBJ2-7; D could derive from TRBD1 or TRBD2 (5 bases each). Trimming pared 3 bases from V and 6 bases from J, leaving 22 bases between. CDR3 length: 16 amino acids. CDR1 is SGHDT, CDR2 YYEEEE, per germline. This CDR3 is CASSYITGANVGEQYF. CDR3 in DNA: TGTGCCAGCAGCTACATTACCGGGGCTAATGTTGGCGAGCAGTACTTC.

The V gene is TRBV3-1, the J gene TRBJ2-6; D not resolved. Germline CDR1 LGHDT, CDR2 YNNKEL (reference sequence). V shed 1 base and J shed 2 bases, with 0 bases lying between them. There are 13 residues in the CDR3. The CDR3 bases are TGTGCCAGCAGCCAAGCTGGGGCCAACGTCCTGACTTTC. Residues: CASSQAGANVLTF.

This clonotype was picked up a small number of times. The chain uses TRBV27 and TRBJ1-1; D remains unclear. The germline V gene encodes CDR1 MNHEY and CDR2 SMNVEV (reference sequence). This CDR3 has 14 amino acids. Trimming pared 6 bases from V and 1 base from J, leaving 12 bases between. CDR3 protein: CASRMGYWNTEAFF. The CDR3 DNA is TGTGCCAGCAGGATGGGTTATTGGAACACTGAAGCTTTCTTT.

This chain joins TRBV7-9 and TRBJ1-2; TRBD1 agrees at 8 bases. The CDR3 is 13 amino acids. Germline assignment: CDR1 SEHNR and CDR2 FQNEAQ (reference sequence). The trim removed 2 bases at V and 13 bases at J, leaving 9 bases unmatched. CDR3 DNA: TGTGCCAGCAGCTTAATGACAGGGGCCTGGTGCACCTTC. This sequence encodes CASSLMTGAWCTF.

The chain recombines TRBV7-9 with TRBJ1-1; D gene ambiguous. V was trimmed by 2 bases and J by 1 base, leaving 5 bases between them. CDR3 size: 13 residues. From germline, CDR1 is SEHNR and CDR2 FQNEAQ (reference sequence). The CDR3 spells CASSLLPNTEAFF. CDR3 nucleotides: TGTGCCAGCAGCTTACTCCCGAACACTGAAGCTTTCTTT.

The chain couples TRBV7-6 to TRBJ2-5; TRBD2 matches 13 bases. J gave up 5 bases and V 1 base, and 4 bases lay outside the gene matches. CDR1 is SGHVS and CDR2 is FNYEAQ in the germline V gene. This CDR3 spans 16 amino acids. CDR3 in DNA: TGTGCCAGCAGCTTAGGACTAGCGGGAGGATGGGAGACCCAGTACTTC. Encoded protein: CASSLGLAGGWETQYF. Full variable domain (missing parts from reference TRBV7-6 and TRBJ2-5): GAGVSQSPRYKVTKRGQDVALRCDPISGHVSLYWYRQALGQGPEFLTYFNYEAQQDKSGLPNDRFSAERPEGSISTLTIQRTEQRDSAMYRCASSLGLAGGWETQYFGPGTRLLVL.

This clonotype was counted ten times or more. The chain links TRBV25-1 to TRBJ2-7; TRBD2 agrees at 9 bases. This CDR3 is 13 amino acids long. Germline CDR1 reads MGHDK; CDR2 reads SYGVNS. V lost 6 bases, J lost 5 bases, and 5 bases stayed unmatched. CDR3: CASRLSGSDEQYF. The CDR3 nucleotides are TGTGCCAGCAGACTTAGCGGGAGCGACGAGCAGTACTTC.

V is TRBV7-2 and J is TRBJ2-3, with 8 bases lining up with TRBD2. V gave up 3 bases and J gave up 4 bases; unmatched junction bases: 3. Per the germline V gene, CDR1 is SGHTA and CDR2 is FQGNSA. This CDR3 has 14 amino acids. CDR3 DNA sequence: TGTGCCAGCAGCTTCGGGGGGGCCGCAGATACGCAGTATTTT. This translates into CASSFGGAADTQYF.

The chain carries TRBV2 and TRBJ1-2; D is unresolved. Germline V gene sequence: CDR1 SNHLY, CDR2 FYNNEI. This CDR3 is 12 amino acids long. V lost 7 bases and J lost 6, with 12 bases in between. The CDR3, as DNA: TGTGCCAGCATCCTCCGGGGAAATGGCTACACCTTC. Translating it yields CASILRGNGYTF.

The chain employs TRBV5-1 and TRBJ1-5; D may be TRBD1 (5 bases). CDR3 size: 14 residues. The V and J ends lost 4 bases and 7 bases respectively, with 15 bases between them. CDR1 SGHRS and CDR2 YFSETQ come from the germline V gene. The CDR3 protein is CASSPTGEEQPQHF. DNA of the CDR3: TGCGCCAGCAGCCCTACGGGGGAAGAGCAGCCCCAGCATTTT.

The gene calls are TRBV5-1 and TRBJ2-3; 8 bases line up with TRBD2. Germline V gene sequence: CDR1 SGHRS, CDR2 YFSETQ. V trimming: 3 bases; J trimming: 0 bases; junction bases outside the gene matches: 6. The CDR3 consists of 16 residues. The DNA of the CDR3 is TGCGCCAGCAGCTCCGGACGGGGGGGTAGCACAGATACGCAGTATTTT. Encoded protein: CASSSGRGGSTDTQYF.

There are a few counts of this clonotype. The CDR3 DNA reads as TGTGCCAGCAGTTTAAATCCACAGCCCCAGCATTTT. Protein product: CASSLNPQPQHF. This chain joins TRBV12-3 or TRBV12-4 and TRBJ1-5; no clear D gene. Trimming stripped 2 bases from V and 7 bases from J, with 6 bases between. CDR3 length: 12 amino acids.

This rearrangement joins TRBV3-1 to TRBJ1-3; 8 bases are a match to TRBD1. The CDR3 is 16 residues long. The V segment lost 4 bases and the J segment 3 bases; nucleotides outside the gene matches: 8. The germline gives CDR1 LGHDT, CDR2 YNNKEL (reference sequence). CDR3 coding DNA: TGTGCCAGCAGCCCCCAGGACAGGGTCTATGGAAACACCATATATTTT. Translated: CASSPQDRVYGNTIYF.

The rearrangement joins TRBV5-1 to TRBJ1-6, with TRBD1 as a possible D gene (5 bases). Looked up from germline, CDR1 is SGHRS and CDR2 is YFSETQ. The CDR3 spans 15 residues. V was cut by 4 bases and J by 7 bases, with 15 bases left in between. The CDR3: CASSHGTEPNSPLHF. CDR3 nucleotides: TGCGCCAGCAGCCACGGGACGGAACCAAATTCACCCCTCCACTTT.

This clonotype has more than one count but fewer than ten. The chain has TRBV15 and TRBJ2-5; D gene uncertain. CDR3 length equals 13 residues. Germline V gene lookup returns CDR1 LNHNV and CDR2 YYDKDF (reference sequence). The ends were cut back, 1 base at V and 5 bases at J, with 8 bases in the middle. CDR3 protein: CATSRGIDETQYF. CDR3 nucleotide sequence: TGTGCCACCAGCAGAGGGATTGATGAGACCCAGTACTTC.

The table lists this clonotype with a few counts. The chain has TRBV11-2 and TRBJ1-1; D is unresolved. CDR1 SGHAT and CDR2 FQNNGV come from the germline V gene. The CDR3 consists of 13 residues. V lost 5 bases and J 10 bases, leaving 17 bases between the germline ends. This chain's CDR3 is CASSPGRRSGAFF. Here the CDR3 DNA reads TGTGCCAGCAGCCCCGGACGGAGGAGTGGAGCTTTCTTT.

CDR3 nucleotide sequence: TGTGCCAGCAGCCTTGGAGGAACGGTGATCTCCTACGAGCAGTACTTC. Translated: CASSLGGTVISYEQYF. This chain links TRBV2 with TRBJ2-7, with D possibly matching TRBD2 (5 bases). There are 16 residues in the CDR3. The V end lost 6 bases, the J end lost 0 bases, and 18 bases lay between the germline ends. Germline V gene data show CDR1 as SNHLY and CDR2 as FYNNEI.

This clonotype was counted only a few times. This chain links TRBV7-8 with TRBJ2-1; D is unresolved. CDR3 length equals 15 residues. V lost 7 bases and J lost 1, with 14 bases in between. Germline V gives CDR1 SGHVS, CDR2 FQNEAQ. CDR3 nucleotides: TGTGCCAGCACCCAGGTAGTAAGATCCTACAATGAGCAGTTCTTC. Protein: CASTQVVRSYNEQFF.